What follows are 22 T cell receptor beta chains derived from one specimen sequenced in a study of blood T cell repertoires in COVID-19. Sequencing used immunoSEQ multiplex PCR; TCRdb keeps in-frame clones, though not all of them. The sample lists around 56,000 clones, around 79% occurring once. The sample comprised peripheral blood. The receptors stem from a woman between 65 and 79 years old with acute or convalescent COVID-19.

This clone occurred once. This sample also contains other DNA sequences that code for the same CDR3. The CDR3 sequence: CATEDSNYGYTF. Here the CDR3 DNA reads TGTGCCACCGAGGACAGTAACTATGGCTACACCTTC. V and J are TRBV24-1 and TRBJ1-2; D is possibly TRBD1 (6 bases). Deletions cut 9 bases from V and 1 base from J, with 8 bases between. The CDR3 is 12 residues long. Germline-derived CDR1 and CDR2 are KGHDR and SFDVKD.

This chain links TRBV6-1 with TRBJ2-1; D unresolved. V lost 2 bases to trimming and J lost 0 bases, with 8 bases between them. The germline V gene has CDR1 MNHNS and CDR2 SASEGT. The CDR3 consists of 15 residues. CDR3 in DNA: TGTGCCAGCAGTGAACAGGTTAGCTCCTACAATGAGCAGTTCTTC. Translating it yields CASSEQVSSYNEQFF.

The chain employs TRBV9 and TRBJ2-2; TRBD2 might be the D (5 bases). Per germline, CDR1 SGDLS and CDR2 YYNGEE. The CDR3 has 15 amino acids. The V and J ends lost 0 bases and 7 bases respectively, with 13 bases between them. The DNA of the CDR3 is TGTGCCAGCAGCGTAGATCGCGGGCGGAGCGGGGAGCTGTTTTTT. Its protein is CASSVDRGRSGELFF.

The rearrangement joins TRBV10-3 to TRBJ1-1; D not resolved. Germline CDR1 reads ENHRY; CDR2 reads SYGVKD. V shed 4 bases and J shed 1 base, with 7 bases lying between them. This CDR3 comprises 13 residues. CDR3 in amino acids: CAISGGSNTEAFF. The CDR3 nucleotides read TGTGCCATCAGTGGAGGGTCGAACACTGAAGCTTTCTTT.

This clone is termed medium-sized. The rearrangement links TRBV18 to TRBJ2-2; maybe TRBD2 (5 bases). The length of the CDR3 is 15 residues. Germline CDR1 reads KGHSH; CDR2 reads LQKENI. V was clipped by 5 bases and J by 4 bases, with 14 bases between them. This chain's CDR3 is CASSSKGGGTGELFF. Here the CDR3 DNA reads TGTGCCAGCTCATCGAAAGGAGGAGGCACCGGGGAGCTGTTTTTT. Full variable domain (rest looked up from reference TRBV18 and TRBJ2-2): NAGVMQNPRHLVRRRGQEARLRCSPMKGHSHVYWYRQLPEEGLKFMVYLQKENIIDESGMPKERFSAEFPKEGPSILRIQQVVRGDSAAYFCASSSKGGGTGELFFGEGSRLTVL.

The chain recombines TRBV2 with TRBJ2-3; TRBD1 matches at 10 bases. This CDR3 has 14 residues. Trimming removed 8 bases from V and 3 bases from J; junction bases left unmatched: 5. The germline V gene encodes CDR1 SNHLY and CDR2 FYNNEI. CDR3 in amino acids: CASVRTGGTDTQYF. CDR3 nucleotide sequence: TGTGCCAGCGTTCGGACAGGGGGAACAGATACGCAGTATTTT.

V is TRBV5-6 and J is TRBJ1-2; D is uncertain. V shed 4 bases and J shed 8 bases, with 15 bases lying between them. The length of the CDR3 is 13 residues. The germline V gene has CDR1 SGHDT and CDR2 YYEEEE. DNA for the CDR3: TGTGCCAGCAGCAGCTGGCGGGCATGGGGCTACACCTTC. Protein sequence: CASSSWRAWGYTF. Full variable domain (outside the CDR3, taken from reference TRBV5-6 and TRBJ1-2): DAGVTQSPTHLIKTRGQQVTLRCSPKSGHDTVSWYQQALGQGPQFIFQYYEEEERQRGNFPDRFSGHQFPNYSSELNVNALLLGDSALYLCASSSWRAWGYTFGSGTRLTVV.

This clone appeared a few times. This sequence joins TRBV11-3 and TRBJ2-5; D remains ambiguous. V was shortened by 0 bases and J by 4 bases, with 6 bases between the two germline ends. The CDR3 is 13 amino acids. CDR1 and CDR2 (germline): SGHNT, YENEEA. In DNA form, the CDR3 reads TGTGCCAGCAGCTTAGATCTCCGAGAGACCCAGTACTTC. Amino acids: CASSLDLRETQYF.

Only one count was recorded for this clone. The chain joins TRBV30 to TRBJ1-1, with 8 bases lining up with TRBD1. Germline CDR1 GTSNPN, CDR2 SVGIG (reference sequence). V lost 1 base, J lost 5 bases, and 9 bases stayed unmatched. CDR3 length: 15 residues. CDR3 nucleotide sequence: TGTGCCTGGAGTGGATACAGGGGGGGAAGGACTGAAGCTTTCTTT. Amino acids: CAWSGYRGGRTEAFF.

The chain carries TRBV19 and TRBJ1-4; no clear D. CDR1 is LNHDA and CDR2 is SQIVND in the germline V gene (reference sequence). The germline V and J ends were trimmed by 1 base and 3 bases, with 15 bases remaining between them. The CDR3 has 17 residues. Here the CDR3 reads CASSIAFNLLPNEKLFF. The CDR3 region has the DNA TGTGCCAGTAGTATAGCTTTCAACTTACTCCCTAATGAAAAACTGTTTTTT.

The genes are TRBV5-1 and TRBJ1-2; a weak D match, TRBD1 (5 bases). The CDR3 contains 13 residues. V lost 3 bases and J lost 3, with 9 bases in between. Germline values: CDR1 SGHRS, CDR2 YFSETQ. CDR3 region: CASSSGGDYGYTF. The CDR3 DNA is TGCGCCAGCAGCTCGGGGGGAGACTATGGCTACACCTTC.

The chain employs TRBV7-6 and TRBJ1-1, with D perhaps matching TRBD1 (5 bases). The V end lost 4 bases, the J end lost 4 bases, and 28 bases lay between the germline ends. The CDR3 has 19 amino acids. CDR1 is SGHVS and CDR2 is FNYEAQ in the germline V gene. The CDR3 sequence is CASSSDAGGGVRIPTEAFF. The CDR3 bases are TGTGCCAGCAGCTCCGACGCCGGCGGGGGGGTGCGAATACCCACTGAAGCTTTCTTT.

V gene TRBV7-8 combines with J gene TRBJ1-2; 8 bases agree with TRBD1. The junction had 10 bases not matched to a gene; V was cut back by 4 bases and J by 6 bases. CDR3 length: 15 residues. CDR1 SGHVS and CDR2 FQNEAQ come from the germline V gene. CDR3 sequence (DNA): TGTGCCAGCAGCTCCCGGACAGGGAGAGATGATGGCTACACCTTC. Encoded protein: CASSSRTGRDDGYTF.

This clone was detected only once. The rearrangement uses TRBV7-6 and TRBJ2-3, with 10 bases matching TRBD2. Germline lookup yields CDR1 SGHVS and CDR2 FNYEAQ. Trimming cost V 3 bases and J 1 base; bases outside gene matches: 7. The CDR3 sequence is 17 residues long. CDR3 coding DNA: TGTGCCAGCAGCTTGATACCTAGCGGGGGTCGCACAGATACGCAGTATTTT. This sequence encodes CASSLIPSGGRTDTQYF.

CDR3 amino acids: CASSQGDSSNQPQHF. CDR3 coding DNA: TGTGCCAGCAGTCAGGGGGACTCCTCGAATCAGCCCCAGCATTTT. V usage is TRBV7-9 and J usage is TRBJ1-5; 7 positions agree with TRBD1. J was trimmed by 4 bases and V by 6 bases; bases with no gene match: 9. The CDR3 has 15 amino acids. Germline V gene data show CDR1 as SEHNR and CDR2 as FQNEAQ (reference sequence). Supplemented by reference TRBV7-9 and TRBJ1-5, the full variable domain reads DTGVSQNPRHKITKRGQNVTFRCDPISEHNRLYWYRQTLGQGPEFLTYFQNEAQLEKSRLLSDRFSAERPKGSFSTLEIQRTEQGDSAMYLCASSQGDSSNQPQHFGDGTRLSIL.

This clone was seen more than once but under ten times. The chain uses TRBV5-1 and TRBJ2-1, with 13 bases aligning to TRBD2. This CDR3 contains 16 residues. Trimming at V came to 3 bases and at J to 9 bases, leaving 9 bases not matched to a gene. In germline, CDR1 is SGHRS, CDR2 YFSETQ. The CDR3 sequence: CASSSSGTSGVGEQFF. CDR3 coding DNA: TGCGCCAGCAGCTCCTCCGGGACTAGCGGGGTGGGTGAGCAGTTCTTC.

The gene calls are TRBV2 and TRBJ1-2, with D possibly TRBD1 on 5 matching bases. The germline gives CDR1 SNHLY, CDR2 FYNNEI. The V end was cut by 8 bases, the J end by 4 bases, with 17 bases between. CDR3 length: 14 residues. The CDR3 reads CASAPGRGAYGYTF. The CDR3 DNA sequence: TGTGCCAGCGCCCCCGGACGCGGGGCCTATGGCTACACCTTC. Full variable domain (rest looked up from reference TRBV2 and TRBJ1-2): EPEVTQTPSHQVTQMGQEVILRCVPISNHLYFYWYRQILGQKVEFLVSFYNNEISEKSEIFDDQFSVERPDGSNFTLKIRSTKLEDSAMYFCASAPGRGAYGYTFGSGTRLTVV.

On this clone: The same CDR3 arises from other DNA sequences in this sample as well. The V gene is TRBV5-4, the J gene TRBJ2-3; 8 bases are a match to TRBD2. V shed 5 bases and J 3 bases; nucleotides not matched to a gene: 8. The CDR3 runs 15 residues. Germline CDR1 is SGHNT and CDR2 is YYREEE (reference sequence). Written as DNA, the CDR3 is TGTGCCAGCAGTCTGGGGGGCGGGGGGACAGATACGCAGTATTTT. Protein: CASSLGGGGTDTQYF.

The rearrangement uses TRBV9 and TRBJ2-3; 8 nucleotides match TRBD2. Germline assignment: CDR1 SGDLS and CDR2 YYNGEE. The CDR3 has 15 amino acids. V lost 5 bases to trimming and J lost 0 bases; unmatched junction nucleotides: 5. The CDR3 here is CASSRSGGSTDTQYF. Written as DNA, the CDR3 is TGTGCCAGCAGTCGTTCGGGGGGGAGCACAGATACGCAGTATTTT.

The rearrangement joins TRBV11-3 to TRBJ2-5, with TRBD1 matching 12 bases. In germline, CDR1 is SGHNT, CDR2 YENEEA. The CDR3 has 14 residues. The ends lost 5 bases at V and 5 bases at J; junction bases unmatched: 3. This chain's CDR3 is CASSPGTGGETQYF. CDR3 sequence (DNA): TGTGCCAGCAGCCCCGGGACAGGGGGCGAGACCCAGTACTTC.

The CDR3, as DNA: TGTGCCAGCTCACCATCGACACAGGGTAATTCACCCCTCCACTTT. Amino acid sequence: CASSPSTQGNSPLHF. This chain uses TRBV18 with TRBJ1-6, with D possibly TRBD1 on 6 matching bases. Per germline, CDR1 KGHSH and CDR2 LQKENI. The CDR3 contains 15 residues. The germline V and J ends were trimmed by 2 bases and 6 bases, with 11 bases remaining between them.

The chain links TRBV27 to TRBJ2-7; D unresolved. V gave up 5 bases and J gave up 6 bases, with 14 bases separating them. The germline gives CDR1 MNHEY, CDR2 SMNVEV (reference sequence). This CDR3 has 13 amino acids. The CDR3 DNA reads TGTGCCAGCAGTCCCCGGGTTCCTCCCGAGCAGTACGTC. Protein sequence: CASSPRVPPEQYV.